Listed below are T cell receptor beta chains from one sample, sequenced in a study of response to subunit inactivated influenza vaccine. TCRdb fed the RT-PCR reads into MiXCR, producing one record per CDR3 protein. The data show a few hundred thousand distinct CDR3 sequences, 10% to 11% seen once. Sample: PBMCs from blood, taken more than 35 days after vaccination. The source is a man between 50 and 59 years old who received an inactivated influenza vaccine. The CDR3 runs from the conserved cysteine through the conserved F or W. A D gene is named only where the DNA matches it firmly. Clone size is not always given. Where it is, it says once, few, many or a class for expanded clones.

V gene	D gene	clone size	J gene	CDR3 DNA	CDR3 protein
TRBV14	.	.	TRBJ2-1	TGTGCCAGCAGCCAAGACTACTATGAGCAGTTCTTC	CASSQDYYEQFF
TRBV11-2	.	many	TRBJ2-1	TGTGCCAGCAGCTTTTCAGGGTCCAATGAGCAGTTCTTC	CASSFSGSNEQFF
TRBV5-6	TRBD1	.	TRBJ1-5	TGTGCCAGCAGCCAGACAGGGGGCTATCAGCCCCAGCATTTT	CASSQTGGYQPQHF
TRBV10-1	.	few	TRBJ1-1	TGCGCCAGCAGCAAAGCTTTCTTT	CASSKAFF
TRBV28	TRBD1	few	TRBJ2-7	TGTGCCAGCAGCCCACAACAGGGGACCCGCCAATCATTCGAGCAGTACTTC	CASSPQQGTRQSFEQYF
TRBV27	.	few	TRBJ2-7	TGTGCCAGCAGTCCCCGGATGTGGCGACCTCATGAGCAGTACTTC	CASSPRMWRPHEQYF
TRBV20-1	.	.	TRBJ2-1	TGCAGTGCCAAGAATCAGCAGCGCTCCTACAATGAGCAGTTCTTC	CSAKNQQRSYNEQFF
TRBV11-2	.	.	TRBJ2-1	TGTGCCAGCAGCTTAGACGTGGTGTGGGAGGCGCCGAGCTCCTACAATGAGCAGTTCTTC	CASSLDVVWEAPSSYNEQFF
TRBV20-1	TRBD1	.	TRBJ1-4	TGCAGTGCTAGAGAGATCGGGACAGGGAGTGAAAAACTGTTTTTT	CSAREIGTGSEKLFF
TRBV9	TRBD1	few	TRBJ1-2	TGTGCCAGCAGCGCGGGGACAGAGTATGGCTACACCTTC	CASSAGTEYGYTF
TRBV5-1	.	many	TRBJ2-7	TGCGCCAGCTCGACGCCCGGGGGAGTCTACGAGCAGTACTTC	CASSTPGGVYEQYF
TRBV4-3	.	.	TRBJ1-2	TGCGCCAGCAGCCAAGTTCTGGGAAACTATGGCTACACCTTC	CASSQVLGNYGYTF
TRBV4-1	TRBD1	few	TRBJ2-1	TGCGCCAGCAGCCTTTCCGGGACAGGGGACGATGAGCAGTTCTTC	CASSLSGTGDDEQFF
TRBV6-4	TRBD2	many	TRBJ2-1	TGTGCCACCCCTTCTAGCGGGCCCTACAATGAGCAGTTCTTC	CATPSSGPYNEQFF
TRBV5-5	.	few	TRBJ1-5	TGTGCCAGCAGCCGTTACGGCAGTGGGAATCAGCCCCAGCATTTT	CASSRYGSGNQPQHF
TRBV20-1	.	.	TRBJ2-4	TGCAGTGCCCGTCTGGACGGACTAGCCAAAAACATTCAGTACTTC	CSARLDGLAKNIQYF
TRBV6-4	.	few	TRBJ2-2	TGTGCCAGCAGTGAAAACCGGGGGTACACCGGGGAGCTGTTTTTT	CASSENRGYTGELFF
TRBV5-1	TRBD1	.	TRBJ2-7	TGCGCCAGCAGGGGACAGGGCCTACCCTACGAGCAGTACTTC	CASRGQGLPYEQYF
TRBV20-1	TRBD2	.	TRBJ2-3	TGCAGTGTTTCCGGGGGGGGAGGCACAGATACGCAGTATTTT	CSVSGGGGTDTQYF
TRBV7-9	TRBD2	.	TRBJ2-7	TGTGCCAGCAGCTCCTACCCGACTAGCGGGATTCCCTACGAGCAGTACTTC	CASSSYPTSGIPYEQYF
TRBV14	.	many	TRBJ2-7	TGTGCCAGCAGCCAAGATTGGGGACACAGCTACGAGCAGTACTTC	CASSQDWGHSYEQYF
TRBV20-1	TRBD2	.	TRBJ2-3	TGCAGTGCGGTCCCGGGACTAGCGGGGGGGCGCACAGATACGCAGTATTTT	CSAVPGLAGGRTDTQYF
TRBV2	TRBD1	.	TRBJ2-7	TGTGCCAGCATTTCTGGCAGGGGGTACATTCACGAGCAGTACTTC	CASISGRGYIHEQYF
TRBV20-1	.	few	TRBJ1-1	TGCAGTGCTCAAGGACACCAAATTGAAGCTTTCTTT	CSAQGHQIEAFF
TRBV27	.	many	TRBJ2-7	TGTGCCAGCAGTTATCCGGGCGACTACGAGCAGTACTTC	CASSYPGDYEQYF
TRBV10-2	.	few	TRBJ2-3	TGCGCCAGCCTTCCGGATTTCTCTAGCACAGATACGCAGTATTTT	CASLPDFSSTDTQYF
TRBV20-1	TRBD1	many	TRBJ2-7	TGCAGTGCTAGGGGGACAGGCGAGGTGGGCGAGCAGTACTTC	CSARGTGEVGEQYF
TRBV19	TRBD2	.	TRBJ2-1	TGTGCCAGTAGTATAGATCACGTCGGGGGGTACAATGAGCAGTTCTTC	CASSIDHVGGYNEQFF
TRBV29-1	.	.	TRBJ1-4	TGCAGCGTCTTGGACAGTACAACTAATGAAAAACTGTTTTTT	CSVLDSTTNEKLFF
TRBV9	.	.	TRBJ1-1	TGTGCCAGCGGTGGGCCGCCGAACACTGAAGCTTTCTTT	CASGGPPNTEAFF
TRBV11-2	.	.	TRBJ2-1	TGTGCCAGCAGCTCGTTAGGAGTGGCTAGCGACTTTTTCGATGAGCAGTTCTTC	CASSSLGVASDFFDEQFF
TRBV29-1	TRBD1	many	TRBJ1-4	TGCAGCGCCAAAGACAGGGTTGCTAATGAAAAACTGTTTTTT	CSAKDRVANEKLFF
TRBV4-1	.	few	TRBJ1-5	TGCGCCAGCAGCCCCGACGGATATCAGCCCCAGCATTTT	CASSPDGYQPQHF
TRBV11-2	TRBD2	.	TRBJ2-7	TGTGCCAGCAGCTTAAGCGGGGGCACGACCTACGAGCAGTACTTC	CASSLSGGTTYEQYF
TRBV7-8	TRBD2	few	TRBJ2-1	TGTGCCAGCAGCTCAGGACTAGACGGGTTCAATGAGCAGTTCTTC	CASSSGLDGFNEQFF
TRBV4-3	.	.	TRBJ1-4	TGCGCCAGCAGCGGATTATCCGGCGAAAAACTGTTTTTT	CASSGLSGEKLFF
TRBV6-5	.	.	TRBJ2-1	TGTGCCAGCAGTTACCGGGGGAAGTTGTTCTTC	CASSYRGKLFF
TRBV20-1	.	many	TRBJ2-1	TGCAGTGCCGGCGGTAAGGGTTCGAATGAGCAGTTCTTC	CSAGGKGSNEQFF
TRBV20-1	.	many	TRBJ1-1	TGCAGTGCTAGAGATCTAGGGGGAGGAACTGAAGCTTTCTTT	CSARDLGGGTEAFF
TRBV24-1	TRBD1	few	TRBJ1-2	TGTGCCACCAGCCGGACAGGGAGTTATGGCTACACCTTC	CATSRTGSYGYTF
TRBV29-1	.	.	TRBJ1-1	TGCAGCGTTGTTTCAGGGGCTGGGTATACTGAAGCTTTCTTT	CSVVSGAGYTEAFF
TRBV4-1	TRBD2	.	TRBJ2-1	TGCGCCAGCAGCCAAGGGGCTAGCGGGGGGGAGCAGTTCTTC	CASSQGASGGEQFF